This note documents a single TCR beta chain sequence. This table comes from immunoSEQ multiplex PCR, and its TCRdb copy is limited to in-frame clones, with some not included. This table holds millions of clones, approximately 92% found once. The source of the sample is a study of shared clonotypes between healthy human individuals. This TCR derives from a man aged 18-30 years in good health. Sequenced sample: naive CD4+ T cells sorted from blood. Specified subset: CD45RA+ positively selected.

DNA for the CDR3: TGTGCCTGGAGTTCACTAGGGGGATTGGGCACTGAAGCTTTCTTT. It specifies CAWSSLGGLGTEAFF. V usage is TRBV30 and J usage is TRBJ1-1; possible D gene TRBD1, 6 bases. Germline lookup yields CDR1 GTSNPN and CDR2 SVGIG (reference sequence). The ends were cut back, 2 bases at V and 4 bases at J, with 17 bases in the middle. This CDR3 is built from 15 residues.